The 13 T cell receptor beta chains given below trace back to one sample, sequenced in a study of T cells after posttransplantation cyclophosphamide. Here immunoSEQ multiplex PCR was the method, and the copy in TCRdb shows in-frame clones only, minus some. The repertoire holds tens of thousands of clones, with about 86% as singletons. Material: PBMCs. Source of these receptors: a man under 40 with a blood cancer, CMV-positive, and with a related stem cell donor.

The chain links TRBV29-1 to TRBJ2-3; a weak D match, TRBD1 (5 bases). The CDR3 is 13 residues long. CDR1 and CDR2 from the germline V gene are SQVTM and ANQGSEA. The V end lost 6 bases, the J end lost 4 bases, and 14 bases lay between the germline ends. The CDR3 DNA reads TGCAGCGTGAATCCAGGGCTAGCAGATACGCAGTATTTT. Protein product: CSVNPGLADTQYF.

In the case of this clone: One end of the junction is discordant with germline, which a read error may explain. J is TRBJ2-2 and V is TRBV7-7; D is unclear. The germline CDR1 and CDR2 sequences are SSHAT and FNYEAQ (reference sequence). There are 14 residues in the CDR3. Here the CDR3 DNA reads TGTGCTAGCAGCTTAGGACGGGACACCGGGGAGCTGTTTTTT. It encodes CASSLGRDTGELFF. Complete variable domain (other parts from reference TRBV7-7 and TRBJ2-2): GAGVSQSPRYKVTKRGQDVTLRCDPISSHATLYWYQQALGQGPEFLTYFNYEAQPDKSGLPSDRFSAERPEGSISTLTIQRTEQRDSAMYRCASSLGRDTGELFFGEGSRLTVL.

The chain couples TRBV2 to TRBJ2-7; 9 bases agree with TRBD2. Germline V gives CDR1 SNHLY, CDR2 FYNNEI. The CDR3 length is 14 residues. Germline trimming cut 6 bases from V and 11 bases from J; bases unmatched to any gene: 14. The CDR3 sequence: CASSSTSGADRKYF. For the CDR3, the DNA is TGTGCCAGCAGCTCGACTAGCGGAGCTGACCGTAAGTACTTC.

The V and J genes are TRBV28 and TRBJ2-5; a possible D gene is TRBD2 (6 bases). The ends were cut back, 7 bases at V and 7 bases at J, with 19 bases in the middle. The CDR3 is made up of 14 amino acids. Germline V CDR1 and CDR2: MDHEN, SYDVKM. Here the CDR3 DNA reads TGTGCCAGCAATCCCCGGCGGCGGGAAGCGACCCAGTACTTC. This sequence encodes CASNPRRREATQYF. The full variable domain, with the rest looked up from reference TRBV28 and TRBJ2-5, is DVKVTQSSRYLVKRTGEKVFLECVQDMDHENMFWYRQDPGLGLRLIYFSYDVKMKEKGDIPEGYSVSREKKERFSLILESASTNQTSMYLCASNPRRREATQYFGPGTRLLVL.

This clone appeared once. The V call is TRBV30, the J call TRBJ2-1; possibly TRBD2 for D (6 bases). Germline lookup yields CDR1 GTSNPN and CDR2 SVGIG (reference sequence). Trimming left V 0 bases short and J 10 bases short, with 13 bases between. CDR3 length: 13 amino acids. CDR3 coding DNA: TGTGCCTGGAGTGTGGGGGGTAGCCGCGAGCAGTTCTTC. It encodes CAWSVGGSREQFF.

Relative to its sample, this clone is medium-sized. The genes are TRBV6-4 and TRBJ2-3; TRBD2 might be the D (6 bases). Trimming stripped 3 bases from V and 1 base from J, with 8 bases between. The CDR3 loop spans 14 amino acids. Germline V gene sequence: CDR1 MRHNA, CDR2 SNTAGT. As DNA, the CDR3 is TGTGCCAGCAGTGAGACGGGAGGCACAGATACGCAGTATTTT. This codes for CASSETGGTDTQYF.

The V and J genes are TRBV11-3 and TRBJ2-7; 7 nucleotides match TRBD2. This CDR3 contains 13 residues. In germline, CDR1 is SGHNT, CDR2 YENEEA. V lost 5 bases, J lost 4 bases, and 5 bases stayed unmatched. CDR3: CASSRERDYEQYF. In DNA form, the CDR3 reads TGTGCCAGCAGCAGAGAGCGGGATTACGAGCAGTACTTC.

With respect to this clone: Other DNA sequences from this sample encode an identical CDR3 as well. This sequence joins TRBV14 and TRBJ2-7; TRBD2 aligns across 14 bases. This CDR3 has 15 amino acids. Germline CDR1 reads SGHDN; CDR2 reads FVKESK. Losses at the gene ends were 4 bases for V and 4 bases for J; bases not matched to a gene: 3. The chain's CDR3 is CASSLTSGRAYEQYF. The CDR3 DNA reads as TGTGCCAGCAGCCTGACTAGCGGGAGGGCATACGAGCAGTACTTC.

The rearrangement joins TRBV5-6 to TRBJ1-2, with TRBD1 as a possible D gene (6 bases). The CDR3 consists of 14 residues. V was shortened by 1 base and J by 0 bases, with 7 bases between the two germline ends. Germline CDR1 and CDR2: SGHDT and YYEEEE. The CDR3 here is CASSLPGANYGYTF. The CDR3 DNA is TGTGCCAGCAGCTTGCCAGGGGCTAACTATGGCTACACCTTC.

The chain has TRBV11-2 and TRBJ2-3; 13 bases align to TRBD2. Trimming at V came to 4 bases and at J to 3 bases, leaving 1 base not matched to a gene. The V gene's germline CDR1 is SGHAT and CDR2 FQNNGV. This CDR3 contains 15 residues. The CDR3 nucleotides are TGTGCCAGCAGCTGGACTAGCGGGAGTACAGATACGCAGTATTTT. This codes for CASSWTSGSTDTQYF.

V gene TRBV4-3 combines with J gene TRBJ2-1, with TRBD2 identical over 8 bases. Unmatched junction bases numbered 5, after V lost 0 bases and J lost 7 bases. This CDR3 is 15 amino acids long. Looked up from germline, CDR1 is LGHNA and CDR2 is YSLEER. The CDR3 reads CASSQDHRLANEQFF. In DNA form, the CDR3 reads TGCGCCAGCAGCCAAGATCATCGACTAGCGAATGAGCAGTTCTTC.

The chain links TRBV30 to TRBJ2-1; tentative D call: TRBD2 (5 bases). This CDR3 comprises 16 residues. Germline V gives CDR1 GTSNPN, CDR2 SVGIG (reference sequence). Trimming took 0 bases from V and 2 from J, leaving 14 bases between them. The CDR3, as DNA: TGTGCCTGGAGTGTACTAGAACCGCTTACCTACAATGAGCAGTTCTTC. It encodes CAWSVLEPLTYNEQFF.

The CDR3 nucleotides read TGTGCCAGCAGCCGGTCAGGGGGCCCCTCCTACGAGCAGTACTTC. Translated, it gives CASSRSGGPSYEQYF. This chain joins TRBV5-4 and TRBJ2-7; 8 nucleotides align to TRBD1. Germline V CDR1 and CDR2: SGHNT, YYREEE (reference sequence). This CDR3 region has 15 residues. V was clipped by 4 bases and J by 0 bases; unmatched bases: 6. Based on the CDR3 plus reference TRBV5-4 and TRBJ2-7, the full variable domain is ETGVTQSPTHLIKTRGQQVTLRCSSQSGHNTVSWYQQALGQGPQFIFQYYREEENGRGNFPPRFSGLQFPNYSSELNVNALELDDSALYLCASSRSGGPSYEQYFGPGTRLTVT.